This T cell receptor beta chain was identified during a study of T cell responses to AZD1222 COVID-19 vaccine. General study results and limits: Repertoire samples came only from after the peak T cell response. Seropositivity was recorded at baseline in only a handful of AZD1222 recipients. White British donors predominated, females outnumbered males, and clonal diversity was possibly underestimated.

On this clone: What it recognizes is unknown.

Repertoires were generated with immunoSEQ multiplex PCR, while TCRdb's copy carries only in-frame clones and drops some. The table lists over 50,000 clones, over 80% of them singletons, with 7.3% in the top ten. This TCR was recovered from an adult in good health. This sample comprised peripheral blood, obtained on day 0 of AZD1222 vaccination.

The CDR3 reads CASSLAGGTDTQYF. CDR3 DNA sequence: TGTGCCAGCAGCTTAGCGGGGGGTACAGATACGCAGTATTTT. V usage is TRBV3-1 (or the pseudogene TRBV3-2) and J usage is TRBJ2-3; 10 nucleotides align to TRBD2. The V and J ends lost 5 bases and 3 bases, in that order; junction bases with no gene match: 2. Germline V gives CDR1 LGHDT, CDR2 YNNKEL (reference sequence). The CDR3 runs 14 residues.